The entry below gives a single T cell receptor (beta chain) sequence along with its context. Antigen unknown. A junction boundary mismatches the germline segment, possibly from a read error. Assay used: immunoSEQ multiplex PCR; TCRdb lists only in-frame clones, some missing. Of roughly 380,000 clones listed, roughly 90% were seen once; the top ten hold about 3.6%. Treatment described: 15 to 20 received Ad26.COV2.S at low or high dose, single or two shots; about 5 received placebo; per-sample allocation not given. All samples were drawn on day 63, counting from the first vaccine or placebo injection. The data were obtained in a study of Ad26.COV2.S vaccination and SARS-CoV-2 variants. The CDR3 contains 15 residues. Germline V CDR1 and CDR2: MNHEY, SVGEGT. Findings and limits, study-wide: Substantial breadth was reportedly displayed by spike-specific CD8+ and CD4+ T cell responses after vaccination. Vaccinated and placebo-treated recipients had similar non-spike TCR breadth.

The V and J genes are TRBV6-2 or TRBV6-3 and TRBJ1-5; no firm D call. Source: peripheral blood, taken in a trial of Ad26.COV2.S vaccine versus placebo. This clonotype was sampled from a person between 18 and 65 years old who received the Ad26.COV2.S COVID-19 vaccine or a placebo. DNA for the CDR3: TGTGCCAGCGGTTATCCGGAGTCAGTCAGTCAGCCCCAGCATTTT. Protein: CASGYPESVSQPQHF.